Sequencing of this T cell receptor (beta chain) was carried out in a study of glioma-infiltrating T cells. The study's findings and limits: Very few CDR3 sequences were shared between tissue and blood. Non-neoplastic patients had below-expected tissue-blood divergence, while all gliomas exceeded expectation.

The V end lost 4 bases, the J end lost 7 bases, and 13 bases lay between the germline ends. This CDR3 region has 13 residues. TCR alpha and beta CDR3 regions were amplified from RNA using iRepertoire nested multiplex PCR. TCRdb reprocessed the multiplex PCR reads with MiXCR, giving one entry per CDR3 protein. The data contain about 110,000 distinct CDR3 sequences, 25% of them singletons. A remark on this clonotype: Its antigen is undetermined.

The sequencing input was glioma tissue, nonneoplastic brain tissue, or PBMCs (not recorded which). The TCR comes from a human donor with low-grade glioma or glioblastoma, undergoing nonglioma brain surgery, or in good health (not recorded which). The V gene is TRBV12-3 or TRBV12-4, the J gene TRBJ1-1, with D perhaps matching TRBD1 (6 bases). The CDR3 nucleotides are TGTGCCAGCAGTTACAGGGTTGCTGGTGAAGCTTTCTTT. Its translation is CASSYRVAGEAFF.